This T cell receptor beta chain was recorded in a study of CD8+ T cells in alopecia areata. Study outcomes and limitations: Especially in alopecia totalis/universalis, lesional scalp showed greater clonality than normal scalp did. Persistence during tofacitinib was seen for many expanded lesional clones in scalp and blood.

The authors extracted RNA and reverse transcribed it into cDNA as the sequencing template. TCRdb keeps only in-frame clones here, not all; method: immunoSEQ multiplex PCR. The repertoire includes roughly 170,000 clones, roughly 64% of them detected once, and approximately 12% sits in the top ten. Only a few counts were recorded for this clone. Its antigen is currently unknown. The treatment: oral pan-JAK inhibitor, 5-10 mg twice daily. The germline CDR1 and CDR2 sequences are MNHEY and SMNVEV (reference sequence). The CDR3 totals 15 residues. V lost 5 bases to trimming and J lost 3 bases; unmatched junction nucleotides: 9.

This receptor was taken from a human donor with alopecia areata. J is TRBJ2-5 and V is TRBV27, with 7 bases matching TRBD2. The sequences come from CD8+ T cells sorted from blood, collected at week 24, from a patient treated with tofacitinib. CDR3 nucleotides: TGTGCCAGCAGTCTGAACATGGGGGGGAAAGAGACCCAGTACTTC. Residues: CASSLNMGGKETQYF.